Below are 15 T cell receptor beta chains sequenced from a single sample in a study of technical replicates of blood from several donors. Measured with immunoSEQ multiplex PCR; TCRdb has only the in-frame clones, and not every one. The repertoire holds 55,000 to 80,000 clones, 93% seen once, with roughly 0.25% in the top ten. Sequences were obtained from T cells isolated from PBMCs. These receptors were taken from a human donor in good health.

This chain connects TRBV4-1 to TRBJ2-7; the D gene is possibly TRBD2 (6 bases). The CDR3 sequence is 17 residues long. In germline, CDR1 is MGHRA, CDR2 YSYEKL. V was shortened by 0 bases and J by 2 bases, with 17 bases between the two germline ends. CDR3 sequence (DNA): TGCGCCAGCAGCCAAGACGGGACTGATATCCTTCCCTACGAGCAGTACTTC. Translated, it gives CASSQDGTDILPYEQYF.

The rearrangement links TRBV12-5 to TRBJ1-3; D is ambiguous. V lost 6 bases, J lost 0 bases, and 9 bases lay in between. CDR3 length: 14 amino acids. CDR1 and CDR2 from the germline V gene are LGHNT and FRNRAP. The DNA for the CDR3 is TGTGCTAGTGGCCGAAGACTCTCTGGAAACACCATATATTTT. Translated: CASGRRLSGNTIYF. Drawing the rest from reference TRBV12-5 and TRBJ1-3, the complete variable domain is DARVTQTPRHKVTEMGQEVTMRCQPILGHNTVFWYRQTMMQGLELLAYFRNRAPLDDSGMPKDRFSAEMPDATLATLKIQPSEPRDSAVYFCASGRRLSGNTIYFGEGSWLTVV.

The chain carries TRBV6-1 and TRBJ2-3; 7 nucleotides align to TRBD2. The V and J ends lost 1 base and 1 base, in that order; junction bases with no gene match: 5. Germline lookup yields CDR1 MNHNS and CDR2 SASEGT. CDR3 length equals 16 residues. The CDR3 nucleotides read TGTGCCAGCAGTGAAGTCCCCGCGGGGGGCACAGATACGCAGTATTTT. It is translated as CASSEVPAGGTDTQYF.

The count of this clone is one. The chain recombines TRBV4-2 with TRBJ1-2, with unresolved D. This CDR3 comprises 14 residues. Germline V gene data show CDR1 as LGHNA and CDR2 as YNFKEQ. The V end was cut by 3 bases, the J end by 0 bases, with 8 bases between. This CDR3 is CASSQDSTNYGYTF. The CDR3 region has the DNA TGTGCCAGCAGCCAGGACTCTACTAACTATGGCTACACCTTC.

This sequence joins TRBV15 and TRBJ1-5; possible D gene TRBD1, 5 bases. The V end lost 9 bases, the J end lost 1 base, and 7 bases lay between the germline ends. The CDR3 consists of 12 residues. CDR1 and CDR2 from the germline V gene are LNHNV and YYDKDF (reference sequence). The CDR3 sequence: CATGGSNQPQHF. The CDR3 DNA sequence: TGTGCCACGGGGGGGAGCAATCAGCCCCAGCATTTT.

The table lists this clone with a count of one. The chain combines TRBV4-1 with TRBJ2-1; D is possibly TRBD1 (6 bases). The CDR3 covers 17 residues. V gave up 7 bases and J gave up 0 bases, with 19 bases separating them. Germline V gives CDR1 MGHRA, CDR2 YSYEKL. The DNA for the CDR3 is TGCGCCAGCACCCCAGGCCCGGGACAAAACTCCTACAATGAGCAGTTCTTC. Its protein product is CASTPGPGQNSYNEQFF.

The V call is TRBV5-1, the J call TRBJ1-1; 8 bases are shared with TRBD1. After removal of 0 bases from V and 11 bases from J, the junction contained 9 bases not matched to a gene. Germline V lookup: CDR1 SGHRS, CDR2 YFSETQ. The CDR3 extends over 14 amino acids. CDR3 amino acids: CASSLGTGPFVAFF. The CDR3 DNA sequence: TGCGCCAGCAGCTTGGGGACAGGGCCATTTGTGGCTTTCTTT.

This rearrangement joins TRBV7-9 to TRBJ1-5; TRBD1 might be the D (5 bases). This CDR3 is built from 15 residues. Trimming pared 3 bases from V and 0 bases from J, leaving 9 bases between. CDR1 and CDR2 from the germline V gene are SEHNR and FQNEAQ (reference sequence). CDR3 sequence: CASSFGGNSNQPQHF. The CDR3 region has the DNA TGTGCCAGCAGCTTCGGGGGAAATAGCAATCAGCCCCAGCATTTT.

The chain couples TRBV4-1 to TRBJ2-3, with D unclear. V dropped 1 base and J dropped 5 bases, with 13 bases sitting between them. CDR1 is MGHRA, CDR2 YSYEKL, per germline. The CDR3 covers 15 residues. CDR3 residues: CASSQGWADGDTQYF. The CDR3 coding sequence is TGCGCCAGCAGCCAAGGGTGGGCCGACGGAGATACGCAGTATTTT.

CDR3 coding DNA: TGTGCCAGCAGCCAGAGCGGGGGCGAGCAGTTCTTC. Translated: CASSQSGGEQFF. The chain employs TRBV6-5 and TRBJ2-1, with 8 bases that match TRBD2. The length of the CDR3 is 12 residues. CDR1 MNHEY and CDR2 SVGAGI come from the germline V gene. The J segment lost 10 bases and the V segment lost 6 bases, leaving 5 bases of the junction unmatched.

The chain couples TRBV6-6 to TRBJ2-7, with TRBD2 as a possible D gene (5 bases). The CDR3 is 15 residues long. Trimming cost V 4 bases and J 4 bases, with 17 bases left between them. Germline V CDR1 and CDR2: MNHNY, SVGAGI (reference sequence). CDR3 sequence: CASSLTAGPVYEQYF. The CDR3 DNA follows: TGTGCCAGCAGTTTGACCGCGGGTCCGGTGTACGAGCAGTACTTC.

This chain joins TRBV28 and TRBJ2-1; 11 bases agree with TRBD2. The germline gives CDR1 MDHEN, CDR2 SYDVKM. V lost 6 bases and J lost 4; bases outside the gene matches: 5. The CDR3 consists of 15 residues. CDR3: CASSRRTSGYNEQFF. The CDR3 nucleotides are TGTGCCAGCAGCCGCAGGACTAGCGGGTACAATGAGCAGTTCTTC.

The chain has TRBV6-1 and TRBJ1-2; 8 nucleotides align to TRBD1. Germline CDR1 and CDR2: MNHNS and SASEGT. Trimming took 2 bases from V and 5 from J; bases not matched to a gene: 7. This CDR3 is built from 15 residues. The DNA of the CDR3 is TGTGCCAGCAGTGAAACCCAGGGGGCCCCTTATGGCTACACCTTC. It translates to CASSETQGAPYGYTF.

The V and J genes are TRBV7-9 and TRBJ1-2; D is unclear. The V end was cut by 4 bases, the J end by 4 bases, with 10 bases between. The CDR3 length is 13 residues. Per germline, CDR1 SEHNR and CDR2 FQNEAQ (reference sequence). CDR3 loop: CASSSQEPYGYTF. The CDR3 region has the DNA TGTGCCAGCAGCTCGCAGGAACCCTATGGCTACACCTTC.

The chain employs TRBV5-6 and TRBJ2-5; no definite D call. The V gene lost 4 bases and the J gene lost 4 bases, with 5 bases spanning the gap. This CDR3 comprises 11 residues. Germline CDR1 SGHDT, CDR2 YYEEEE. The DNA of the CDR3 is TGTGCCAGCAGCCTAACAGAGACCCAGTACTTC. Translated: CASSLTETQYF. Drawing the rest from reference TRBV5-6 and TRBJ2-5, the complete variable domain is DAGVTQSPTHLIKTRGQQVTLRCSPKSGHDTVSWYQQALGQGPQFIFQYYEEEERQRGNFPDRFSGHQFPNYSSELNVNALLLGDSALYLCASSLTETQYFGPGTRLLVL.